This T cell receptor beta chain was captured in a study of blood T cell repertoires in COVID-19. Study-wide context: In each case, the material was cDNA or gDNA derived from T cells, B-cell-depleted T cells, or PBMCs.

Here immunoSEQ multiplex PCR was the method, and the copy in TCRdb shows in-frame clones only, minus some. The table records 97,000 or so clones, around 87% of them present only once. This CDR3 has 14 residues. The V segment lost 3 bases and the J segment 3 bases; nucleotides outside the gene matches: 2. Germline V CDR1 and CDR2: KGHSH, LQKENI. This rearrangement joins TRBV18 to TRBJ2-3; TRBD1 matches 8 bases. The sequenced sample was peripheral blood. The sequence derives from a man in his forties or fifties with active or convalescent COVID-19. CDR3 bases: TGTGCCAGCTCACCCACAGGGGGTACAGATACGCAGTATTTT. This translates into CASSPTGGTDTQYF.